This TCR beta chain stems from a study of T cell responses to AZD1222 COVID-19 vaccine. Study conclusions and caveats: Females outnumbered males among donors, who were mostly white British; clonal diversity was possibly underestimated.

Concerning this clone itself: Its antigen is still unknown.

Unmatched junction bases numbered 2, after V lost 0 bases and J lost 3 bases. Germline V gene data show CDR1 as GTSNPN and CDR2 as SVGIG (reference sequence). This CDR3 region has 13 residues. Sequencing used immunoSEQ multiplex PCR; TCRdb keeps in-frame clones, though not all of them. The profile shows over 130,000 clones, more than 85% of them singletons. The clonotype comes from an adult who received the AZD1222 COVID-19 vaccine. The specimen was peripheral blood, collected 28 days after the second AZD1222 dose. The rearrangement uses TRBV30 and TRBJ2-7, with 7 bases aligning to TRBD2. The CDR3: CAWSVGGVYEQYF. The CDR3 region has the DNA TGTGCCTGGAGTGTGGGGGGGGTCTACGAGCAGTACTTC.